A single sample is the source of the 2 T cell receptor beta chains below, sequenced in a study of T cell responses to AZD1222 COVID-19 vaccine. Here immunoSEQ multiplex PCR was the method, and the copy in TCRdb shows in-frame clones only, minus some. The sample includes about 200,000 clones, 88% of them seen just once. The sequences come from peripheral blood, collected on day 0 of AZD1222 vaccination. The receptors derive from an adult in good health.

The chain uses TRBV6-6 and TRBJ2-7; possibly TRBD2 for D (6 bases). Germline assignment: CDR1 MNHNY and CDR2 SVGAGI (reference sequence). V lost 6 bases to trimming and J lost 6 bases, with 15 bases between them. CDR3 length equals 13 residues. The CDR3, as DNA: TGTGCCAGCAGGGGGCCGGGAGAAGGCGAGCAGTACTTC. This codes for CASRGPGEGEQYF.

Only one count was recorded for this clone. The chain couples TRBV5-1 to TRBJ2-7; 7 nucleotides line up with TRBD1. This CDR3 comprises 14 residues. Germline CDR1 is SGHRS and CDR2 is YFSETQ. The V and J ends lost 1 base and 5 bases, in that order; junction bases with no gene match: 6. For the CDR3, the DNA is TGCGCCAGCAGCTTGTTGCAGGGGGACGACGAGCAGTACTTC. It translates to CASSLLQGDDEQYF.